This TCR beta chain emerged from a study of monozygotic twins with inflammatory bowel disease. General study findings and limits: What may have added variability to patient repertoires is that immunosuppressive treatments differed. Relative clonotype sharing with others was diminished in IBD patients versus healthy twins, particularly with disease activity.

This CDR3 contains 15 residues. Per the germline V gene, CDR1 is SGHAT and CDR2 is FQNNGV. Starting material for each TCR library was roughly 3,500 ng of total RNA. TCRdb reprocessed the 5' RACE reads and stores each CDR3 protein as one record, lacking DNA. This repertoire includes around 190,000 distinct CDR3 sequences. Regarding this clonotype: The antigen remains unidentified.

V is TRBV11-2 and J is TRBJ2-3; TCRdb selects TRBD1, and the lack of DNA leaves this call unchecked. Specimen: blood. The TCR sequence derives from a human donor with ulcerative colitis or Crohn's disease, or a healthy co-twin of an affected twin (not recorded which). CDR3: CASRDGQGLTDTQYF.